This T cell receptor beta chain was retrieved from a study of STAT3 mutations in large granular lymphocyte leukemia (dated by TCRdb to the late 2010s). Regarding the complete study: In roughly half of the longitudinally sequenced T-LGLL patients, canonical activating STAT3 mutations were detected. Over half of the T-LGLL patients were given one or more immunosuppressive therapy regimens, and approximately 36% of the treated patients had a hematologic response. Patients with T-cell large granular lymphocyte leukemia underwent serial deep sequencing of TCRbeta CDR3 and STAT3 to reconstruct clonal hierarchy and dynamics. From an initial cohort of 207 LGL patients, about 19 representative T-LGLL cases were picked for longitudinal TCRbeta and STAT3 sequencing. A couple of patients with natural killer LGL leukemia were also sequenced longitudinally as controls within the study. Patients were sequenced at 4 time points on average, with the number of samplings per patient ranging from 2 to 8. Broader findings and caveats from the paper: All T-LGLL patients had at least one immunodominant TCRbeta clonotype, and roughly half had multiple immunodominant subclonotypes. TCR clonotype switching after therapy was observed in 6 of 18 patients, and all newly emerging clones were found to be STAT3 wild type. Since codominant clonotypes persisted in some patients, a small but highly pathogenic clone may have gone undetected. Because no samples were available when a clone first appeared, clonal expansion had to be inferred from samplings taken at other points. Dominant TCR clone burden was found to exceed STAT3 mutant burden in several patients, suggesting that STAT3 mutation arose secondarily within a pre-expanded clone. Variable intervals between samplings and differing treatment regimens complicated linking therapy response to changes in TCR clonal burden.

As regards this clone: What antigen it recognizes has not been identified. No much larger clone exists at a distance of one base, and base qualities are not known.

The CDR3 contains 16 residues, cysteine and phenylalanine counted. The only DNA kept is the CDR3, 48 bases in frame from the first base. CDR1 and CDR2 (SGHTA, FQGNSA) derive from the germline V gene. The V end gives up 5 bases and the J end 4 bases, leaving 10 bases in the junction not matched to a gene. The same DNA, extracted from blood mononuclear cells, served for both TCR sequencing and STAT3 sequencing. TCRbeta libraries were sequenced on an Illumina MiSeq, and an average of roughly 39,000 productive templates per sample was obtained. The immunoSEQ assay, which uses multiplex PCR amplification, was used to generate TCRbeta CDR3 libraries. On the study's bioinformatics: Repertoire diversity was calculated as previously defined, with values near 0 taken to indicate extremely monoclonal samples. TCRdb carries this immuneACCESS record with in-frame sequences only. Its versions omit some clonotypes, under half of them owing to an unresolved V gene in the studies checked, with the rest unexplained. V, J and clone size reflect that table, while D and trimming were determined from the DNA. This sample comprises about 5,900 clones, approximately 85% of them detected only once. The top ten clones comprise roughly 15% of the sample.

The chain joins TRBV7-2 to TRBJ1-4, and 7 junction bases match TRBD1. The sequence was collected from a human donor with T large granular lymphocyte leukemia. Some clones in this sample may be carry-over from other donors' samples. The material sequenced was PBMCs. The CDR3 protein sequence reads: CASSLVQGTHNEKLFF. The DNA sequence reads TGTGCCAGCAGCCTAGTACAGGGGACCCATAATGAAAAACTGTTTTTT.